The 20 T cell receptor beta chains below come from one sample, sequenced in a study of PD-1 blockade in classical Hodgkin lymphoma. Relapse after autologous stem cell transplantation occurred in every patient, and brentuximab vedotin exposure varied. The repertoire was sequenced with immunoSEQ multiplex PCR; TCRdb's copy has only in-frame clones and lacks some. Found here are tens of thousands of clones, around 86% of them singletons; the top ten hold under 25%. The sequencing here drew on peripheral blood mononuclear cells (PBMCs), taken at baseline. All receptors derive from a human donor with classical Hodgkin lymphoma.

V is TRBV20-1 and J is TRBJ2-7; tentatively, D is TRBD2 (6 bases). The CDR3 is 11 residues long. Germline V CDR1 and CDR2: DFQATT, SNEGSKA (reference sequence). The V and J ends lost 6 bases and 9 bases respectively, with 15 bases between them. CDR3 coding DNA: TGCAGTGCCCCGGGAGTGGAGGGGCAGTACTTC. This codes for CSAPGVEGQYF.

This clone was picked up one time. The CDR3 here is CASRRGGMNTEAFF. The CDR3 DNA is TGTGCCAGTCGGAGGGGGGGAATGAACACTGAAGCTTTCTTT. This chain links TRBV6-1 with TRBJ1-1; weak D call: TRBD1 (6 bases). From germline, CDR1 is MNHNS and CDR2 SASEGT. Between the trimmed V and J ends, which lost 9 bases and 0 bases, there was a span of 14 bases. The CDR3 consists of 14 residues.

This sequence joins TRBV27 and TRBJ2-3; no clear D gene. From germline, CDR1 is MNHEY and CDR2 SMNVEV (reference sequence). The V end was cut by 7 bases, the J end by 4 bases, with 12 bases between. The CDR3 runs to 13 residues. The CDR3 nucleotides are TGTGCCAGCAACCCGAGAGGCGCAGATACGCAGTATTTT. As protein: CASNPRGADTQYF.

This chain connects TRBV4-3 to TRBJ1-1; D may be TRBD1 (5 bases). The CDR3 has 14 residues. Trimming removed 3 bases at V and 4 bases at J, with 12 bases between. Germline CDR1 and CDR2: LGHNA and YSLEER. The CDR3 here is CASSHPGSSTEAFF. CDR3 coding DNA: TGCGCCAGCAGCCACCCAGGGTCGAGCACTGAAGCTTTCTTT.

The J gene is TRBJ1-1, the V gene TRBV5-5; D ambiguous. The CDR3 extends over 13 amino acids. Germline V gene data show CDR1 as SGHKS and CDR2 as YYEKEE (reference sequence). The germline V and J ends were trimmed by 2 bases and 10 bases, with 15 bases remaining between them. The CDR3 loop is CASSFTSEGRAFF. Here the CDR3 DNA reads TGTGCCAGCAGCTTTACTTCCGAGGGTAGAGCTTTCTTT.

The V gene is TRBV11-3, the J gene TRBJ1-4; D may be TRBD1 (5 bases). Germline V lookup: CDR1 SGHNT, CDR2 YENEEA. Deletions cut 0 bases from V and 7 bases from J, with 12 bases between. This CDR3 contains 15 residues. CDR3 in DNA: TGTGCCAGCAGCTTAGATCAGGGATCTCGTGAAAAACTGTTTTTT. Its translation is CASSLDQGSREKLFF.

The gene calls are TRBV7-6 and TRBJ2-7, with D perhaps TRBD2 (6 bases). CDR3 size: 14 residues. V dropped 1 base and J dropped 2 bases, with 9 bases sitting between them. CDR1 and CDR2 (germline): SGHVS, FNYEAQ. The CDR3 reads CASSLVTGAYEQYF. CDR3 nucleotide sequence: TGTGCCAGCAGCTTAGTAACGGGAGCCTACGAGCAGTACTTC.

The V call is TRBV5-1, the J call TRBJ1-3; tentatively, D is TRBD1 (5 bases). V was pared by 3 bases and J by 0 bases, with 13 bases between. Germline assignment: CDR1 SGHRS and CDR2 YFSETQ. The CDR3 has 16 amino acids. The chain's CDR3 is CASSWDRDPSGNTIYF. The CDR3 DNA reads TGCGCCAGCAGCTGGGATCGGGACCCCTCTGGAAACACCATATATTTT. Together with reference TRBV5-1 and TRBJ1-3, the CDR3 gives the full variable domain: KAGVTQTPRYLIKTRGQQVTLSCSPISGHRSVSWYQQTPGQGLQFLFEYFSETQRNKGNFPGRFSGRQFSNSRSEMNVSTLELGDSALYLCASSWDRDPSGNTIYFGEGSWLTVV.

This sequence joins TRBV11-2 and TRBJ2-1, with a weak D call TRBD2 (5 bases). The CDR3 runs to 13 residues. The germline CDR1 and CDR2 sequences are SGHAT and FQNNGV. The ends were cut back, 6 bases at V and 3 bases at J, with 9 bases in the middle. For the CDR3, the DNA is TGTGCCAGCAGGGAGGCCCTCTACAATGAGCAGTTCTTC. Its translation: CASREALYNEQFF.

The rearrangement joins TRBV5-1 to TRBJ2-7; TRBD2 aligns across 16 bases. The CDR3 totals 16 residues. V lost 8 bases to trimming and J lost 7 bases; unmatched junction nucleotides: 12. CDR1 SGHRS and CDR2 YFSETQ come from the germline V gene. The CDR3 DNA reads TGCGCCAGAAACGGGACTAGCGGGAGGGCCCGGGGGGAGCAGTACTTC. It encodes CARNGTSGRARGEQYF.

The V call is TRBV13, the J call TRBJ2-7, with D perhaps TRBD1 or TRBD2 (5 bases each). The CDR3 consists of 14 residues. Looked up from germline, CDR1 is PRHDT and CDR2 is FYEKMQ (reference sequence). Trimming pared 5 bases from V and 2 bases from J, leaving 13 bases between. CDR3 loop: CASSQGRAAYEQYF. CDR3 nucleotide sequence: TGTGCCAGCAGCCAGGGACGGGCTGCCTACGAGCAGTACTTC.

The rearrangement joins TRBV2 to TRBJ2-5; TRBD1 agrees at 7 bases. Germline V gene data show CDR1 as SNHLY and CDR2 as FYNNEI. V shed 4 bases and J 10 bases; nucleotides not matched to a gene: 9. The CDR3 contains 13 residues. The CDR3, as DNA: TGTGCCAGCAGTGTAATCCAGGGGGTTCACCAGTACTTC. This gives the protein CASSVIQGVHQYF.

This sequence joins TRBV19 and TRBJ1-1; D perhaps matches TRBD1 (5 bases). Germline V gives CDR1 LNHDA, CDR2 SQIVND (reference sequence). This CDR3 has 15 residues. V shed 8 bases and J shed 4 bases, with 20 bases lying between them. For the CDR3, the DNA is TGTGCCAGTCGTCCGGACGGCTGGGGGATCACTGAAGCTTTCTTT. It specifies CASRPDGWGITEAFF.

The rearrangement links TRBV9 to TRBJ2-7; D unclear. Trimming shortened V by 0 bases and J by 0 bases, and 10 bases separated the two germline ends. CDR1 is SGDLS and CDR2 is YYNGEE in the germline V gene. The CDR3 contains 15 residues. CDR3 loop: CASSVDRSRSYEQYF. The CDR3 DNA sequence: TGTGCCAGCAGCGTAGACCGGAGCCGCTCCTACGAGCAGTACTTC. Based on the CDR3 plus reference TRBV9 and TRBJ2-7, the full variable domain is DSGVTQTPKHLITATGQRVTLRCSPRSGDLSVYWYQQSLDQGLQFLIQYYNGEERAKGNILERFSAQQFPDLHSELNLSSLELGDSALYFCASSVDRSRSYEQYFGPGTRLTVT.

V usage is TRBV7-2 and J usage is TRBJ2-1; D may match TRBD1 or TRBD2 (5 bases each). This CDR3 is 13 amino acids long. The V gene lost 1 base and the J gene lost 8 bases, with 9 bases spanning the gap. The germline CDR1 and CDR2 sequences are SGHTA and FQGNSA. The CDR3 is CASSLEGSDEQFF. Written as DNA, the CDR3 is TGTGCCAGCAGCTTAGAGGGGAGCGATGAGCAGTTCTTC.

This chain uses TRBV7-2 with TRBJ2-1, with 8 nucleotides matching TRBD2. J was trimmed by 9 bases and V by 5 bases; bases with no gene match: 21. The CDR3 spans 18 residues. Germline CDR1 reads SGHTA; CDR2 reads FQGNSA. For the CDR3, the DNA is TGTGCCAGCAGCGGAGGAGCTAGCGGGTCGAGCAAGGGTGGTGAGCAGTTCTTC. This codes for CASSGGASGSSKGGEQFF.

This clone was counted a single time. The chain has TRBV19 and TRBJ1-3, with D perhaps TRBD1 (6 bases). Germline V gene data show CDR1 as LNHDA and CDR2 as SQIVND (reference sequence). Trimming took 8 bases from V and 2 from J, leaving 10 bases between them. The CDR3 sequence is 13 residues long. CDR3 nucleotides: TGTGCCAGTGAGACAGGAGCTGGAAACACCATATATTTT. As protein: CASETGAGNTIYF.

This clone has a single count. J is TRBJ2-7 and V is TRBV28, with D perhaps matching TRBD1 (6 bases). Per the germline V gene, CDR1 is MDHEN and CDR2 is SYDVKM. This CDR3 is 15 amino acids long. The V gene lost 6 bases and the J gene lost 2 bases, with 17 bases spanning the gap. The CDR3 loop reads CASSNEQGLTYEQYF. CDR3 DNA sequence: TGTGCCAGCAGCAACGAACAGGGTCTCACCTACGAGCAGTACTTC.

Only one count was recorded for this clone. The chain combines TRBV30 with TRBJ1-1, with 8 bases lining up with TRBD1. The CDR3 length is 14 residues. V lost 2 bases, J lost 1 base, and 3 bases stayed unmatched. Germline CDR1 and CDR2: GTSNPN and SVGIG (reference sequence). This CDR3 reads CAWSTGTGNTEAFF. CDR3 nucleotides: TGTGCCTGGAGTACCGGGACAGGGAACACTGAAGCTTTCTTT. Looking up the rest from reference TRBV30 and TRBJ1-1 gives the full variable domain: SQTIHQWPATLVQPVGSPLSLECTVEGTSNPNLYWYRQAAGRGLQLLFYSVGIGQISSEVPQNLSASRPQDRQFILSSKKLLLSDSGFYLCAWSTGTGNTEAFFGQGTRLTVV.

V is TRBV15 and J is TRBJ2-1; D is unresolved. Germline values: CDR1 LNHNV, CDR2 YYDKDF (reference sequence). The CDR3 contains 12 residues. V was shortened by 0 bases and J by 8 bases, with 5 bases between the two germline ends. The CDR3 sequence is CATSRDSYEQFF. The DNA of the CDR3 is TGTGCCACCAGCAGAGACAGCTATGAGCAGTTCTTC. The full variable domain, rest sourced from reference TRBV15 and TRBJ2-1, is DAMVIQNPRYQVTQFGKPVTLSCSQTLNHNVMYWYQQKSSQAPKLLFHYYDKDFNNEADTPDNFQSRRPNTSFCFLDIRSPGLGDTAMYLCATSRDSYEQFFGPGTRLTVL.